The rows below give T cell receptor beta chains drawn from one sample of a study of radiation and T cells in renal cell carcinoma. This table comes from immunoSEQ multiplex PCR, and its TCRdb copy is limited to in-frame clones, with some not included. The table shows 150,000 or so clones, with 88% occurring only once. This specimen was blood, taken from a patient whose treatment included radiotherapy and nephrectomy. All receptors derive from a woman in her 70s with renal cell carcinoma. The CDR3 runs from the conserved cysteine through the conserved F or W. Each record gives: V gene, J gene, D gene, clone size, CDR3 DNA, CDR3 protein. A D gene is named only where the DNA matches it firmly. For some rows the clone size is stated as once, few or many, or as a class when expanded; others skip it.

>TRBV2|TRBJ1-1|TRBD1|.
TGTGCCAGCAGTTCGACAGGGTCTATGGCTTTCTTT
CASSSTGSMAFF
>TRBV5-4|TRBJ2-3|TRBD2|once
TGTGCCAGCAGCCCCAGACTAGCGGGGGGCGGAGGCACAGATACGCAGTATTTT
CASSPRLAGGGGTDTQYF
>TRBV27|TRBJ2-2|.|.
TGTGCCAGCAGTTCCACCAGGGGTCTCGGGGAGCTGTTTTTT
CASSSTRGLGELFF
>TRBV29-1|TRBJ1-5|TRBD1|.
TGCAGCGCAACGACAGGGGTGGGGAATCAGCCCCAGCATTTT
CSATTGVGNQPQHF
>TRBV4-1|TRBJ1-2|.|.
TGCGCCAGCAGCCAGGAGGACAGAAACTATGGCTACACCTTC
CASSQEDRNYGYTF
>TRBV14|TRBJ2-2|TRBD2|.
TGTGCCAGCAGCAAATCTAAGCGGGGGGCCGGGGAGCTGTTTTTT
CASSKSKRGAGELFF
>TRBV28|TRBJ1-2|TRBD1|.
TGTGCCAGCAGTTCCAGGGACAGCTCTAACTATGGCTACACCTTC
CASSSRDSSNYGYTF
>TRBV7-2|TRBJ1-1|.|few
TGTGCCAGCAGCTTATGGGGGACTGAAGCTTTCTTT
CASSLWGTEAFF
>TRBV25-1|TRBJ1-2|.|.
TGTGCCAGCAGTGGGGGAACCCGTTACTATGGCTACACCTTC
CASSGGTRYYGYTF
>TRBV6-1|TRBJ1-5|.|.
TGTGCCAGCAGTGTAGGGGTTGGCAATCAGCCCCAGCATTTT
CASSVGVGNQPQHF
>TRBV30|TRBJ1-1|.|.
TGTGCCTGGAGGCCGGGGGGGAACACTGAAGCTTTCTTT
CAWRPGGNTEAFF
>TRBV7-7|TRBJ1-1|.|.
TGTGCTAGCAGCCCCATTTCGGACACTGAAGCTTTCTTT
CASSPISDTEAFF
>TRBV6-6|TRBJ1-3|.|.
TGTGCCAGCAGTTACTCAGGCGGCAGGGCTGGAAACACCATATATTTT
CASSYSGGRAGNTIYF
>TRBV28|TRBJ1-2|TRBD1|.
TGTGCCAGCAGTGAAATCTCCGGGACAGGGGAAAATGGCTACACCTTC
CASSEISGTGENGYTF
>TRBV5-1|TRBJ1-2|TRBD1|.
TGCGCCAGCAGCCCGGGGGACAGGGACTATGGCTACACCTTC
CASSPGDRDYGYTF
>TRBV4-3|TRBJ2-7|.|.
TGCGCCAGCAGCCAAGATCGGGACGGACCCTACGAGCAGTACTTC
CASSQDRDGPYEQYF
>TRBV19|TRBJ2-3|TRBD1|.
TGTGCCAGTAGAACCTCCGGGACAGGGGCAGATACGCAGTATTTT
CASRTSGTGADTQYF
>TRBV28|TRBJ1-4|.|.
TGTGCCACTTCTGGACGGGGGGTTACCCATGAAAAACTGTTTTTT
CATSGRGVTHEKLFF